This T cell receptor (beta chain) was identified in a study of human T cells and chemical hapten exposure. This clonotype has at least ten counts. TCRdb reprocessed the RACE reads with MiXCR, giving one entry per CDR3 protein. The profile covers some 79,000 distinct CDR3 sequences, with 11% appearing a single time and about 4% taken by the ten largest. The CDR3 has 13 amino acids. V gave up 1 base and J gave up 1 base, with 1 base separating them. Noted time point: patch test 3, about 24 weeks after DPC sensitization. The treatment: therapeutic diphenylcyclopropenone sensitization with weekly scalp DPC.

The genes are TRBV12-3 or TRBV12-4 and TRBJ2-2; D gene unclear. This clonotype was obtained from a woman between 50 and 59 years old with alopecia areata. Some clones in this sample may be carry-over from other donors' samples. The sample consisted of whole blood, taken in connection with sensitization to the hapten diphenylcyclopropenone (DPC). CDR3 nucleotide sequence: TGTGCCAGCAGTTTAGGGAACACCGGGGAGCTGTTTTTT. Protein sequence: CASSLGNTGELFF.